This record concerns one TCR beta chain sequence. Losses at the gene ends were 8 bases for V and 5 bases for J; bases not matched to a gene: 10. Germline-derived CDR1 and CDR2 are GTSNPN and SVGIG (reference sequence). The CDR3 covers 13 residues. Repertoires were generated with immunoSEQ multiplex PCR, while TCRdb's copy carries only in-frame clones and drops some. The data show about 230,000 clones, approximately 87% seen once. This record comes from a study of blood T cell repertoires in COVID-19. Study as a whole: Specimens from acute and convalescent COVID-19 originated in the United States, Italy and Spain.

The chain employs TRBV30 and TRBJ1-1; 8 positions match TRBD1. This receptor was obtained from a woman aged 70-85 years with active or convalescent COVID-19. Sequenced material: peripheral blood. CDR3 loop: CAGKLTGGTEAFF. DNA of the CDR3: TGTGCCGGGAAATTAACAGGGGGGACTGAAGCTTTCTTT. Looking up the rest from reference TRBV30 and TRBJ1-1 gives the full variable domain: SQTIHQWPATLVQPVGSPLSLECTVEGTSNPNLYWYRQAAGRGLQLLFYSVGIGQISSEVPQNLSASRPQDRQFILSSKKLLLSDSGFYLCAGKLTGGTEAFFGQGTRLTVV.